Each of the 23 T cell receptor beta chains below was sequenced from the same sample in a study of shared clonotypes between healthy human individuals. Libraries were prepared by immunoSEQ multiplex PCR; TCRdb keeps only in-frame clonotypes and omits some of them. The table has about 660,000 clones, roughly 70% seen once. The sequenced material came from memory CD4+ T cells sorted from blood. Noted subset: CD45RA-negative fraction. The source of these receptors is a woman between 25 and 40 years old in good health.

The CDR3 loop is CAISEETIYEQYF. In DNA form, the CDR3 reads TGTGCCATCAGTGAGGAGACGATCTACGAGCAGTACTTC. The chain combines TRBV10-3 with TRBJ2-7; unclear D gene. With 2 bases removed from V and 3 bases from J, the gap between germline ends came to 8 bases. Germline CDR1 reads ENHRY; CDR2 reads SYGVKD. The CDR3 spans 13 residues.

This chain connects TRBV19 to TRBJ1-5; no definite D call. Germline V gene sequence: CDR1 LNHDA, CDR2 SQIVND (reference sequence). The V end was cut by 3 bases, the J end by 4 bases, with 10 bases between. The CDR3 extends over 14 amino acids. The CDR3 reads CASSIEPLNQPQHF. The DNA of the CDR3 is TGTGCCAGTAGTATTGAGCCTCTGAATCAGCCCCAGCATTTT.

This chain links TRBV6-4 with TRBJ2-5; 11 bases are shared with TRBD2. CDR1 is MRHNA, CDR2 SNTAGT, per germline. Trimming at V came to 6 bases and at J to 4 bases, leaving 10 bases not matched to a gene. This CDR3 has 16 amino acids. The CDR3 spells CASRGVALAGVETQYF. CDR3 sequence (DNA): TGTGCCAGCAGGGGAGTGGCACTAGCGGGGGTAGAGACCCAGTACTTC.

This clone has a handful of counts. The J gene is TRBJ2-7, the V gene TRBV28; D is ambiguous. The CDR3 totals 14 residues. Germline loops: CDR1 MDHEN, CDR2 SYDVKM. Trimming removed 4 bases from V and 0 bases from J, with 10 bases in between. CDR3 sequence (DNA): TGTGCCAGCAGTTCCGGAGCCCACTCCTACGAGCAGTACTTC. It translates to CASSSGAHSYEQYF.

The chain uses TRBV7-2 and TRBJ2-7; 7 bases line up with TRBD2. The CDR3 covers 16 residues. V shed 0 bases and J 2 bases; nucleotides not matched to a gene: 7. Germline CDR1 and CDR2: SGHTA and FQGNSA. The CDR3 DNA sequence: TGTGCCAGCAGCTTAGCAGCTGGACTAGGGACCTACGAGCAGTACTTC. Encoded protein: CASSLAAGLGTYEQYF.

The chain recombines TRBV5-4 with TRBJ2-1; 16 bases fit TRBD2. V lost 1 base to trimming and J lost 0 bases; unmatched junction nucleotides: 7. This CDR3 has 20 residues. In germline, CDR1 is SGHNT, CDR2 YYREEE (reference sequence). CDR3 DNA: TGTGCCAGCAGCTTGCCGGGACTAGCGGGAGGGCGGAGCTCCTACAATGAGCAGTTCTTC. It yields the protein CASSLPGLAGGRSSYNEQFF. The whole variable domain, filled in from reference TRBV5-4 and TRBJ2-1, reads ETGVTQSPTHLIKTRGQQVTLRCSSQSGHNTVSWYQQALGQGPQFIFQYYREEENGRGNFPPRFSGLQFPNYSSELNVNALELDDSALYLCASSLPGLAGGRSSYNEQFFGPGTRLTVL.

This clone was seen a single time. This rearrangement joins TRBV7-8 to TRBJ2-1; 12 nucleotides match TRBD2. The CDR3 runs 14 residues. V lost 5 bases to trimming and J lost 7 bases; unmatched junction nucleotides: 3. Germline lookup yields CDR1 SGHVS and CDR2 FQNEAQ. The CDR3 sequence: CASSGTSGRNEQFF. The CDR3 coding sequence is TGTGCCAGCAGCGGGACTAGCGGGCGGAATGAGCAGTTCTTC.

The chain joins TRBV6-6 to TRBJ2-7; no reliable D call. CDR3 length: 14 amino acids. CDR1 is MNHNY, CDR2 SVGAGI, per germline (reference sequence). The V end lost 11 bases, the J end lost 1 base, and 18 bases lay between the germline ends. CDR3 sequence (DNA): TGTGCCTCAGCAGTTGGAGCCAATTCCTACGAGCAGTACTTC. Translated: CASAVGANSYEQYF.

Comment on this clone: This may be a read error: a much more frequent sequence differs by one nucleotide. Distinct nucleotide sequences in the sample also encode this CDR3. CDR3 in DNA: TGTGCCAGCAGCTTGACAGGGGACACTGAAGCTTTCTTT. Translation: CASSLTGDTEAFF. This chain links TRBV11-2 with TRBJ1-1; 8 bases are shared with TRBD1. V shed 3 bases, J shed 3 bases, and the junction held 0 bases outside the gene matches. Germline V CDR1 and CDR2: SGHAT, FQNNGV. This CDR3 has 13 amino acids.

The chain carries TRBV7-9 and TRBJ2-1; 8 bases align to TRBD2. V gave up 1 base and J gave up 5 bases; unmatched junction bases: 10. The CDR3 loop spans 17 amino acids. Germline lookup yields CDR1 SEHNR and CDR2 FQNEAQ (reference sequence). CDR3 amino acids: CASSLGLAGLSHNEQFF. CDR3 DNA sequence: TGTGCCAGCAGCTTAGGGCTAGCGGGCCTGTCACACAATGAGCAGTTCTTC.

The gene calls are TRBV2 and TRBJ1-4, with D uncertain. With 5 bases removed from V and 16 bases from J, the gap between germline ends came to 17 bases. Germline CDR1 reads SNHLY; CDR2 reads FYNNEI. The CDR3 consists of 12 residues. CDR3 residues: CASSYTSGRRFF. CDR3 DNA sequence: TGTGCCAGCAGTTACACTTCCGGGCGCCGGTTTTTT. Full variable domain (missing parts from reference TRBV2 and TRBJ1-4): EPEVTQTPSHQVTQMGQEVILRCVPISNHLYFYWYRQILGQKVEFLVSFYNNEISEKSEIFDDQFSVERPDGSNFTLKIRSTKLEDSAMYFCASSYTSGRRFFGSGTQLSVL.

The chain carries TRBV4-1 and TRBJ2-1, with 13 nucleotides matching TRBD2. Germline V lookup: CDR1 MGHRA, CDR2 YSYEKL. CDR3 length: 20 residues. Trimming at V came to 6 bases and at J to 0 bases, leaving 14 bases not matched to a gene. CDR3 nucleotides: TGCGCCAGCAGACAAACCCGGACTAGCGGGAGTGGGGCCTCCTACAATGAGCAGTTCTTC. Translating gives CASRQTRTSGSGASYNEQFF.

This clone was detected a few times. The chain recombines TRBV6-1 with TRBJ1-5, with a possible D match to TRBD1 (5 bases). This CDR3 is 13 amino acids long. Trimming took 9 bases from V and 5 from J, leaving 14 bases between them. Germline assignment: CDR1 MNHNS and CDR2 SASEGT. The CDR3 sequence: CASSRVVHQPQHF. Written as DNA, the CDR3 is TGTGCCAGTAGCAGGGTAGTACATCAGCCCCAGCATTTT.

Remarks on this clone: Other DNA sequences from this sample encode an identical CDR3 as well. This chain uses TRBV11-2 with TRBJ1-2; D is uncertain. V lost 1 base to trimming and J lost 3 bases, with 6 bases between them. Germline-derived CDR1 and CDR2 are SGHAT and FQNNGV. The CDR3 is made up of 13 amino acids. The CDR3 loop is CASSLGQDYGYTF. CDR3 nucleotide sequence: TGTGCCAGCAGCTTAGGGCAGGACTATGGCTACACCTTC.

The rearrangement uses TRBV14 and TRBJ1-2; 7 bases fit TRBD1. The CDR3 loop spans 13 amino acids. CDR1 is SGHDN, CDR2 FVKESK, per germline. V lost 4 bases and J lost 8; bases outside the gene matches: 7. The CDR3, as DNA: TGTGCCAGCAGCCGAGACAGGGCAGGAGGCTACACCTTC. As protein: CASSRDRAGGYTF.

V gene TRBV7-3 combines with J gene TRBJ1-1, with a possible D match to TRBD1 (6 bases). V was clipped by 5 bases and J by 3 bases, with 16 bases between them. This CDR3 is built from 15 residues. CDR1 is SGHTA and CDR2 is FQGTGA in the germline V gene. The CDR3, as DNA: TGTGCCAGCAGCCCTCAGGGGCTGGGGGACACTGAAGCTTTCTTT. Encoded protein: CASSPQGLGDTEAFF.

This clone occurred a few times. The chain is built from TRBV6-1 and TRBJ1-5; TRBD1 agrees at 7 bases. With 1 base clipped from V and 1 base from J, the junction kept 4 bases outside the gene matches. Looked up from germline, CDR1 is MNHNS and CDR2 is SASEGT. This CDR3 contains 16 residues. CDR3 residues: CASSEEGAGSNQPQHF. The CDR3 DNA sequence: TGTGCCAGCAGTGAAGAGGGGGCAGGCAGCAATCAGCCCCAGCATTTT.

This clone was recorded a few times. The chain recombines TRBV9 with TRBJ1-2; weak D call: TRBD1 (5 bases). Trimming removed 4 bases at V and 5 bases at J, with 18 bases between. CDR3 length: 15 amino acids. Germline V gene sequence: CDR1 SGDLS, CDR2 YYNGEE. This CDR3 is CASSPRSWGRYGYTF. DNA for the CDR3: TGTGCCAGCAGCCCGAGGAGTTGGGGACGGTATGGCTACACCTTC.

This chain connects TRBV5-1 to TRBJ2-3; D assignment may be TRBD1 or TRBD2 (6 bases each). Germline V lookup: CDR1 SGHRS, CDR2 YFSETQ. V lost 2 bases, J lost 4 bases, and 17 bases lay in between. CDR3 length: 16 residues. CDR3 nucleotide sequence: TGCGCCAGCAGCTTCCTCGGCGGAGGGGGTGCAGATACGCAGTATTTT. Translation: CASSFLGGGGADTQYF.

The chain carries TRBV5-1 and TRBJ2-7; possible D gene TRBD2, 6 bases. V shed 0 bases and J shed 6 bases, with 10 bases lying between them. Germline CDR1 SGHRS, CDR2 YFSETQ. The CDR3 totals 13 residues. CDR3 coding DNA: TGCGCCAGCAGCTTGGTCGGAGGGCGCGAGCAGTACTTC. This codes for CASSLVGGREQYF.

The chain joins TRBV4-1 to TRBJ2-3; 7 bases map to TRBD1. Germline V gene sequence: CDR1 MGHRA, CDR2 YSYEKL. The CDR3 loop spans 14 amino acids. V lost 4 bases and J lost 1; bases outside the gene matches: 2. The CDR3 region is CASSLDRGTDTQYF. CDR3 bases: TGCGCCAGCAGCCTTGACAGGGGCACAGATACGCAGTATTTT.

In its sample, this clone was seen once. The chain is built from TRBV5-1 and TRBJ1-4; perhaps TRBD1 as D (5 bases). Germline V gene data show CDR1 as SGHRS and CDR2 as YFSETQ. The germline V and J ends were trimmed by 4 bases and 0 bases, with 13 bases remaining between them. The CDR3 is 16 residues long. The CDR3 sequence: CASSEGWQTTNEKLFF. The CDR3 coding sequence is TGCGCCAGCAGCGAGGGGTGGCAAACAACTAATGAAAAACTGTTTTTT.

This sequence joins TRBV28 and TRBJ1-5, with D possibly being TRBD1 (5 bases). The CDR3 has 15 residues. Germline assignment: CDR1 MDHEN and CDR2 SYDVKM. The V gene lost 11 bases and the J gene lost 0 bases, with 17 bases spanning the gap. CDR3 in amino acids: CASLLGDYSNQPQHF. In DNA form, the CDR3 reads TGTGCCTCCCTTCTAGGGGATTATAGCAATCAGCCCCAGCATTTT.